This entry lists 6 T cell receptor beta chains sequenced from one sample in a study of T cells in narcolepsy. Sequencing used immunoSEQ multiplex PCR; TCRdb keeps in-frame clones, though not all of them. The sample contains 26,000 or so clones, around 78% of which appear only once. Material for sequencing was CD45RA- memory CD4+ T cells from PBMCs. The receptors were gathered from a human donor with narcolepsy.

The V and J genes are TRBV5-5 and TRBJ1-2; possibly TRBD1 for D (5 bases). Germline V CDR1 and CDR2: SGHKS, YYEKEE (reference sequence). V lost 4 bases and J 0 bases, leaving 13 bases between the germline ends. The CDR3 covers 15 residues. The CDR3 reads CASSPDSGSNYGYTF. DNA for the CDR3: TGTGCCAGCAGCCCAGACAGTGGATCTAACTATGGCTACACCTTC.

The chain couples TRBV6-5 to TRBJ1-1; 7 bases align to TRBD1. The CDR3 is 15 amino acids. In germline, CDR1 is MNHEY, CDR2 SVGAGI. Unmatched junction bases numbered 9, after V lost 7 bases and J lost 1 base. The CDR3, as DNA: TGTGCCAGCACCAAGCCGGGACAGAAGAACACTGAAGCTTTCTTT. This codes for CASTKPGQKNTEAFF.

This clone was found a few times. The chain combines TRBV5-1 with TRBJ2-1; D perhaps matches TRBD2 (7 bases). V was clipped by 5 bases and J by 2 bases, with 14 bases between them. The CDR3 consists of 15 residues. Germline loops: CDR1 SGHRS, CDR2 YFSETQ. CDR3: CASRPGGLPYNEQFF. The CDR3 region has the DNA TGCGCCAGCAGGCCCGGGGGGCTGCCCTACAATGAGCAGTTCTTC.

The DNA of the CDR3 is TGTGCCAGCAGTGAATCGGGATTAGGGATGGCTTTCTTT. Translated: CASSESGLGMAFF. This chain uses TRBV6-1 with TRBJ1-1; D is unresolved. CDR3 size: 13 residues. Germline CDR1 reads MNHNS; CDR2 reads SASEGT. The V end was cut by 2 bases, the J end by 11 bases, with 15 bases between.

This rearrangement joins TRBV5-6 to TRBJ2-3, with D perhaps being TRBD1 or TRBD2 (5 bases each). This CDR3 has 14 residues. Germline CDR1 is SGHDT and CDR2 is YYEEEE. Trimming shortened V by 5 bases and J by 3 bases, and 13 bases separated the two germline ends. CDR3 region: CASSDLGGTDTQYF. The CDR3 DNA reads as TGTGCCAGCAGTGATCTTGGGGGAACAGATACGCAGTATTTT.

The chain is built from TRBV6-1 and TRBJ2-3; D remains ambiguous. This CDR3 has 15 amino acids. The V and J ends lost 3 bases and 0 bases respectively, with 10 bases between them. The germline gives CDR1 MNHNS, CDR2 SASEGT. The CDR3: CASSDSSLSTDTQYF. The CDR3 DNA reads TGTGCCAGCAGTGATTCGTCCCTTAGCACAGATACGCAGTATTTT.